These 16 T cell receptor beta chains share one sample of origin, sequenced in a study of T-cell reconstitution after alpha-beta-depleted transplantation in children. Unique molecular identifiers featured in how the TCRbeta library was prepared. In TCRdb, the PCR reads were re-called with MiXCR into one record per CDR3 protein. The sample yields 600,000 to 700,000 distinct CDR3 sequences, over 15% seen once. Sequenced here: PBMCs from the stem cell graft donor, sampled from the stem cell graft. These receptors originate from a human donor who donated a stem cell graft to a child with acute myeloid leukemia.

In this sample, this clonotype turned up once. The chain combines TRBV7-6 with TRBJ1-2, with 11 bases lining up with TRBD1. The CDR3 is made up of 14 amino acids. V shed 4 bases, J shed 7 bases, and the junction held 5 bases outside the gene matches. CDR1 SGHVS and CDR2 FNYEAQ come from the germline V gene. The CDR3 DNA is TGTGCCAGCAGCTCGGGACAGGGGGAGGGTGGCTACACCTTC. Protein: CASSSGQGEGGYTF. Supplemented by reference TRBV7-6 and TRBJ1-2, the full variable domain reads GAGVSQSPRYKVTKRGQDVALRCDPISGHVSLYWYRQALGQGPEFLTYFNYEAQQDKSGLPNDRFSAERPEGSISTLTIQRTEQRDSAMYRCASSSGQGEGGYTFGSGTRLTVV.

This clonotype was seen a few times. The chain joins TRBV18 to TRBJ1-1; possibly TRBD1 for D (6 bases). The germline V and J ends were trimmed by 6 bases and 0 bases, with 26 bases remaining between them. Germline CDR1 reads KGHSH; CDR2 reads LQKENI. The length of the CDR3 is 19 residues. The CDR3 spells CASSQIRSRGEGVNTEAFF. DNA for the CDR3: TGTGCCAGCTCGCAAATCCGCTCCAGGGGTGAAGGGGTGAACACTGAAGCTTTCTTT.

The chain carries TRBV6-1 and TRBJ2-3, with D possibly TRBD1 on 6 matching bases. Germline CDR1 and CDR2: MNHNS and SASEGT. The CDR3 loop spans 15 amino acids. V dropped 6 bases and J dropped 4 bases, with 17 bases sitting between them. CDR3 bases: TGTGCCAGCAGGGTCGGTACAGGGCTCCCAGATACGCAGTATTTT. Amino acid sequence: CASRVGTGLPDTQYF.

The chain recombines TRBV29-1 with TRBJ1-1, with a tentative D call TRBD1 (5 bases). This CDR3 is built from 12 residues. The germline CDR1 and CDR2 sequences are SQVTM and ANQGSEA. With 6 bases removed from V and 3 bases from J, the gap between germline ends came to 11 bases. The CDR3 nucleotides are TGCAGCGTACCCCGGGGGGACACTGAAGCTTTCTTT. Encoded protein: CSVPRGDTEAFF.

This clonotype was seen just once. One junction end does not reproduce the germline sequence, and a read error may be involved. The V call is TRBV5-6, the J call TRBJ2-1; D call uncertain. The CDR3 is 12 amino acids. Germline CDR1 reads SGHDT; CDR2 reads YYEEEE. The CDR3 DNA sequence: TGTGCCAGCAGATTGGTGGGGAATGAGCAGTTCTTC. As protein: CASRLVGNEQFF.

The chain employs TRBV3-1 and TRBJ2-7, with D perhaps being TRBD1 or TRBD2 (5 bases each). V was pared by 4 bases and J by 3 bases, with 13 bases between. CDR3 length equals 14 residues. Per germline, CDR1 LGHDT and CDR2 YNNKEL (reference sequence). The DNA for the CDR3 is TGTGCCAGCAGCCTGGGACCGACGAACTACGAGCAGTACTTC. Amino acid sequence: CASSLGPTNYEQYF.

The V and J genes are TRBV9 and TRBJ1-1, with D hard to call. Germline CDR1 and CDR2: SGDLS and YYNGEE. The CDR3 covers 16 residues. V shed 4 bases and J shed 1 base, with 17 bases lying between them. The CDR3 bases are TGTGCCAGCAGCTACGGGCCGGAAAAGGCGAACACTGAAGCTTTCTTT. It yields the protein CASSYGPEKANTEAFF.

This sequence joins TRBV4-3 and TRBJ2-1; 7 bases fit TRBD2. J gave up 7 bases and V 4 bases, and 7 bases lay outside the gene matches. Germline V gives CDR1 LGHNA, CDR2 YSLEER. This CDR3 is 14 amino acids long. CDR3 sequence: CASSPDLGGNEQFF. CDR3 bases: TGCGCCAGCAGCCCTGACCTCGGGGGGAATGAGCAGTTCTTC.

This clonotype was observed many times. V usage is TRBV12-3 or TRBV12-4 and J usage is TRBJ1-4, with a weak D call TRBD1 (5 bases). The V and J ends lost 3 bases and 12 bases respectively, with 14 bases between them. The CDR3 totals 13 residues. As DNA, the CDR3 is TGTGCCAGCAGTTTCAGTGCCAGGGCGGAACTGTTTTTT. Translating it yields CASSFSARAELFF.

This chain uses TRBV9 with TRBJ2-7; D is possibly TRBD2 (6 bases). Germline V gene sequence: CDR1 SGDLS, CDR2 YYNGEE. The V end was cut by 5 bases, the J end by 1 base, with 13 bases between. The CDR3 extends over 14 amino acids. CDR3 in amino acids: CASSRGAGSYEQYF. CDR3 coding DNA: TGTGCCAGCAGTCGCGGGGCAGGATCCTACGAGCAGTACTTC.

This clonotype showed up many times. The chain has TRBV20-1 and TRBJ2-3; 9 bases are a match to TRBD2. V shed 1 base and J 4 bases; nucleotides not matched to a gene: 9. Germline CDR1 is DFQATT and CDR2 is SNEGSKA (reference sequence). The CDR3 runs 16 residues. Here the CDR3 reads CSARGVLAGFSDTQYF. The CDR3 region has the DNA TGCAGTGCTAGAGGCGTTCTAGCGGGGTTTTCAGATACGCAGTATTTT.

In this sample, this clonotype turned up a few times. The rearrangement links TRBV5-1 to TRBJ1-2; 9 positions match TRBD1. The CDR3 has 17 amino acids. CDR1 SGHRS and CDR2 YFSETQ come from the germline V gene. Germline trimming cut 0 bases from V and 1 base from J; bases unmatched to any gene: 7. The CDR3 region has the DNA TGCGCCAGCAGCTTGGGGACAGGGGTGGAGGATAACTATGGCTACACCTTC. As protein: CASSLGTGVEDNYGYTF.

J is TRBJ2-7 and V is TRBV5-5, with 7 bases matching TRBD1. With 3 bases clipped from V and 5 bases from J, the junction kept 17 bases outside the gene matches. This CDR3 is built from 17 residues. Germline V gene sequence: CDR1 SGHKS, CDR2 YYEKEE (reference sequence). CDR3 nucleotide sequence: TGTGCCAGCAGCTCAACTCCGGATGCGACAGGGAGCCACGAGCAGTACGTC. As protein: CASSSTPDATGSHEQYV.

This clonotype was seen ten or more times. The V gene is TRBV5-6, the J gene TRBJ2-7, with 7 bases fitting TRBD1. The CDR3 covers 15 residues. The V and J ends lost 5 bases and 0 bases, in that order; junction bases with no gene match: 8. CDR1 SGHDT and CDR2 YYEEEE come from the germline V gene. The CDR3 sequence: CASSWDSKSSYEQYV. For the CDR3, the DNA is TGTGCCAGCAGTTGGGACAGCAAAAGCTCCTACGAGCAGTACGTC.

In nucleotides, the CDR3 is TGTGCCAGCAGTTACGAACGGGGCGCTGAAGCTTTCTTT. This sequence encodes CASSYERGAEAFF. V and J are TRBV6-6 and TRBJ1-1, with D possibly being TRBD1 (5 bases). The V and J ends lost 2 bases and 6 bases respectively, with 10 bases between them. Germline CDR1 MNHNY, CDR2 SVGAGI (reference sequence). CDR3 length: 13 residues.

This clonotype was picked up many times. The genes are TRBV29-1 and TRBJ2-7; D is tentatively TRBD1 or TRBD2 (5 bases each). Trimming left V 3 bases short and J 4 bases short, with 13 bases between. The CDR3 has 13 residues. Germline CDR1 is SQVTM and CDR2 is ANQGSEA. CDR3 region: CSVEEDTPYEQYF. For the CDR3, the DNA is TGCAGCGTTGAGGAGGACACACCATACGAGCAGTACTTC.